The rows below give T cell receptor beta chains drawn from one sample of a study of control samples from healthy donors and cancer patients. Clones were read by immunoSEQ multiplex PCR, and TCRdb kept only the in-frame ones, dropping some. This table holds about 180,000 clones, nearly 90% found once. The source material was blood. These receptors were taken from a woman between 50 and 59 years old in good health. Each CDR3 is given with its conserved first and last residue.

v_call cdr3_aa
TRBV9 CASSGSRREPSYNEQFF
TRBV21-1 CASILGPPAEKLFF
TRBV19 CASSILQSPYFSGNTIYF
TRBV13 CASSLVLEGYSYSGANVLTF
TRBV19 CASSREKYYTEAFF
TRBV6-5 CASRRDPLGTYEQYF
TRBV18 CASSPNEGDTIYF
TRBV6-2/TRBV6-3 CASSYGEGQPQHF
TRBV2 CASSGVFWASGNTEAFF
TRBV5-4 CASSFRQGSNSNQPQHF
TRBV6-5 CASSSQGALPYGYTF
TRBV1 CTSSQGNLLGTDTQYF
TRBV28 CASSLPTIEQFF
TRBV7-2 CASSFRTTSGELFF
TRBV7-9 CASSLRLAGIGELFF
TRBV5-8 CASSLRGAETQYF
TRBV29-1 CSVEGQGGYNEQFF
TRBV7-2 CASSSDRNQPQHF
TRBV9 CASSVGREMRYEQYF
TRBV7-9 CASSLGTGHRSPLHF
TRBV2 CASSPKEKLFF
TRBV19 CASSIDPHQPQHF
TRBV10-3 CATTGSSTDTQYF
TRBV5-1 CASSLGSSGQETQYF
TRBV5-1 CASSAGTANTGELFF
TRBV19 CAVSTEAFF
TRBV19 CASSQILTLTEAFF
TRBV11-2 CASTPGGVHGYTF
TRBV5-5 CASSSNIAGLGEQYF
TRBV11-3 CASSSTDETEAFF
TRBV7-2 CASSLAGRAYEQYF
TRBV19 CASSIERGNSPLHF
TRBV9 CASSTRSSQRETQYF
TRBV30 CAWSVTGISYEQYF
TRBV5-1 CASSILAGRNTGELFF
TRBV4-3 CASSQVINSPLHF
TRBV12-3/TRBV12-4 CASRAGENSPLHF
TRBV5-4 CASSSGQRLNYTF
TRBV7-2 CASSSQVGQPQHF
TRBV28 CASSLTQTSNGYTF
TRBV5-1 CASSFGLQETQYF
TRBV30 CAWSAGQGASTEAFF
TRBV7-2 CASSLAASSSGNTIYF
TRBV29-1 CSVAGTSLGDEQFF
TRBV11-2 CASSLAGTSAGYEQFF
TRBV28 CASGSYRGNQPQHF
TRBV7-2 CASSGREAGDAISQETQYF
TRBV7-9 CASSLETPASYGYTF
TRBV24-1 CATSGRTGNNEKLFF
TRBV7-9 CASSLPGGKLTNEQFF
TRBV5-1 CASTSSGTTLSEQYF
TRBV6-4 CASSDSRLLMETQYF
TRBV3-1/TRBV3-2 CASSQEGRLNYTF
TRBV5-1 CASSLEGEANNSPLHF
TRBV11-3 CASSPSGAINTGELFF
TRBV29-1 CSVEGQEGTEAFF
TRBV19 CASSIEGGTEAFF
TRBV28 CAVRLDGETQYF